The 2 T cell receptor beta chains presented below share a single source sample, sequenced in a study of cytomegalovirus exposure and HLA in healthy donors. 60 Vbeta and 13 Jbeta primers were used in PCR. Generated by immunoSEQ multiplex PCR, the TCRdb table keeps only in-frame clones and is missing some. The table has 130,000 to 150,000 clones, over 75% seen once. Material for sequencing was PBMCs. All receptors derive from a woman in her twenties or thirties in good health and CMV-seronegative.

This chain links TRBV19 with TRBJ2-7; 7 nucleotides match TRBD1. This CDR3 is 12 amino acids long. In germline, CDR1 is LNHDA, CDR2 SQIVND (reference sequence). V shed 8 bases, J shed 6 bases, and the junction held 7 bases outside the gene matches. The CDR3, as DNA: TGTGCCAGTTGCGACAGGGATGGCGAGCAGTACTTC. Translation gives CASCDRDGEQYF.

V and J are TRBV5-6 and TRBJ1-2, with 7 bases lining up with TRBD1. The CDR3 sequence is 14 residues long. Germline V gene data show CDR1 as SGHDT and CDR2 as YYEEEE. J lost 0 bases, V lost 3 bases, and 2 bases had no gene match. CDR3 in DNA: TGTGCCAGCAGCTCGACAGGGACTAACTATGGCTACACCTTC. As protein: CASSSTGTNYGYTF.